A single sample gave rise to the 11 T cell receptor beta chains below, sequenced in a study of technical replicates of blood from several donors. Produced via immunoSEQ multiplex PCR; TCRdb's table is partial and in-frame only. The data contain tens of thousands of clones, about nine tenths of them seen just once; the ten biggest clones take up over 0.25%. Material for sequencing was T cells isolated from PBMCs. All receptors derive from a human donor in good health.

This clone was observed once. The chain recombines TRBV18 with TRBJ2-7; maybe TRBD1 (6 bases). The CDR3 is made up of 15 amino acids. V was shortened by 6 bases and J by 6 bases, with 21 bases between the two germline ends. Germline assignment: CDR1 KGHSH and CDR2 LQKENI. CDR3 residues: CASSPRQAPEGEQYF. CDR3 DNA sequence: TGTGCCAGCTCTCCAAGACAGGCACCTGAGGGCGAGCAGTACTTC.

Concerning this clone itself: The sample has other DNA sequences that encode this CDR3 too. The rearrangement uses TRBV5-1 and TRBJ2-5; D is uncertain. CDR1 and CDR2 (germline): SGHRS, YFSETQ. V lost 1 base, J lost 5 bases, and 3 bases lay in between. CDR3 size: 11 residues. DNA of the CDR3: TGCGCCAGCAGCTTGCAGGAGACCCAGTACTTC. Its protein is CASSLQETQYF.

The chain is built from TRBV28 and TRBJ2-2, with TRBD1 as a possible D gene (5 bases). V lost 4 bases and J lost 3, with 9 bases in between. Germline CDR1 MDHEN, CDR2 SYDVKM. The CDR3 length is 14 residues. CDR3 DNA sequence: TGTGCCAGCAGTTCTTTCAGGGACACCGGGGAGCTGTTTTTT. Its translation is CASSSFRDTGELFF.

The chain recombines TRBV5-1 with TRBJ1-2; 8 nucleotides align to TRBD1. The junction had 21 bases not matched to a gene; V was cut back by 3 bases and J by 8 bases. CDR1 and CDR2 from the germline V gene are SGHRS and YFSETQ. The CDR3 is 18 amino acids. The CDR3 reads CASSSRALQDRDFVGYTF. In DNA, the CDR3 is TGCGCCAGCAGCTCTCGGGCCTTGCAGGACAGGGATTTTGTCGGCTACACCTTC. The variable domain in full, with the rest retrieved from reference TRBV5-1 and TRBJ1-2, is KAGVTQTPRYLIKTRGQQVTLSCSPISGHRSVSWYQQTPGQGLQFLFEYFSETQRNKGNFPGRFSGRQFSNSRSEMNVSTLELGDSALYLCASSSRALQDRDFVGYTFGSGTRLTVV.

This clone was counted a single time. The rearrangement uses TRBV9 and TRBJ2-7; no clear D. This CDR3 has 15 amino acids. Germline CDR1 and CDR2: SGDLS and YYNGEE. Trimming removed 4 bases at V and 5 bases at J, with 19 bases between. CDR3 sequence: CASSPLAGFPHEQYF. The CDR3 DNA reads TGTGCCAGCAGCCCCTTGGCCGGGTTCCCTCACGAGCAGTACTTC. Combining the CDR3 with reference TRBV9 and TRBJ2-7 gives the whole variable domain DSGVTQTPKHLITATGQRVTLRCSPRSGDLSVYWYQQSLDQGLQFLIQYYNGEERAKGNILERFSAQQFPDLHSELNLSSLELGDSALYFCASSPLAGFPHEQYFGPGTRLTVT.

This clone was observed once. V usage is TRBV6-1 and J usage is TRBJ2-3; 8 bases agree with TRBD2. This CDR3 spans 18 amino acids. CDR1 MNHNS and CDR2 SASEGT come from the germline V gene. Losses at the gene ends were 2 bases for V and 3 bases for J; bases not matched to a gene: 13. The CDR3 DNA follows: TGTGCCAGCAGTGAAAGGCCTCCAACAGTAGCGGGAACAGATACGCAGTATTTT. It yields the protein CASSERPPTVAGTDTQYF.

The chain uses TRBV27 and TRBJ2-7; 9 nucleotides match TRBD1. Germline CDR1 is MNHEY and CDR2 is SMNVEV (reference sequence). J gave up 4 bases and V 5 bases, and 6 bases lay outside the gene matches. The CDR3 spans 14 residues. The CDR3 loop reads CASSRGDRDYEQYF. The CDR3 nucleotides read TGTGCCAGCAGTCGAGGGGACAGGGATTACGAGCAGTACTTC.

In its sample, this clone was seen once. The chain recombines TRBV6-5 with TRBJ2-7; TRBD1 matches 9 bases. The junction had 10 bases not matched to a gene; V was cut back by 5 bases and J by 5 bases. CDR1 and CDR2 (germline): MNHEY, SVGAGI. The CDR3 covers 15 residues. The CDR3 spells CASSLLRDRAHEQYF. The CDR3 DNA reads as TGTGCCAGCAGTCTACTCCGGGACAGGGCCCACGAGCAGTACTTC.

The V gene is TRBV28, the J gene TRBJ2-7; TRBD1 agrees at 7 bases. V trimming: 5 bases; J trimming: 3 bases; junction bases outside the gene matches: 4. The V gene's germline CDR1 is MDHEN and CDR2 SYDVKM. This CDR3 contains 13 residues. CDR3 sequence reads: CASSPSGGYEQYF. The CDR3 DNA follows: TGTGCCAGCAGTCCCTCAGGGGGCTACGAGCAGTACTTC.

The CDR3 sequence is CASSLTGEVEKLFF. The DNA for the CDR3 is TGTGCCAGCAGTTTAACAGGGGAGGTCGAAAAACTGTTTTTT. The chain recombines TRBV27 with TRBJ1-4; TRBD1 aligns across 7 bases. Germline trimming cut 2 bases from V and 8 bases from J; bases unmatched to any gene: 5. The germline gives CDR1 MNHEY, CDR2 SMNVEV (reference sequence). The CDR3 sequence is 14 residues long.

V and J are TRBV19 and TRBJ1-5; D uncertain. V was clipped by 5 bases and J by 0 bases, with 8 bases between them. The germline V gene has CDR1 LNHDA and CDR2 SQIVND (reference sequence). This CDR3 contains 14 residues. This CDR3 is CASSVQLSNQPQHF. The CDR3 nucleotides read TGTGCCAGTAGTGTACAGCTTAGCAATCAGCCCCAGCATTTT.